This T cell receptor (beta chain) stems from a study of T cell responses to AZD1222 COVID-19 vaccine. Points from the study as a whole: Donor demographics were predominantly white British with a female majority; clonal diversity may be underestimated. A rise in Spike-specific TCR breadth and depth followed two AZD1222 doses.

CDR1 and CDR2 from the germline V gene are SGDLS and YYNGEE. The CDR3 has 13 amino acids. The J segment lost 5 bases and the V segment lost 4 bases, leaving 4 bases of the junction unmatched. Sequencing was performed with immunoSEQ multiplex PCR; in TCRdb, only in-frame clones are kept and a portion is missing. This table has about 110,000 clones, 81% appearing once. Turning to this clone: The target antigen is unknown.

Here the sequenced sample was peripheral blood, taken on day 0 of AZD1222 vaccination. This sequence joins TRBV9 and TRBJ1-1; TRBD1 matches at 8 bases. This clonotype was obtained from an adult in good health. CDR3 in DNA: TGTGCCAGCAGCTCCCACAGGGGGACTGAAGCTTTCTTT. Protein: CASSSHRGTEAFF.